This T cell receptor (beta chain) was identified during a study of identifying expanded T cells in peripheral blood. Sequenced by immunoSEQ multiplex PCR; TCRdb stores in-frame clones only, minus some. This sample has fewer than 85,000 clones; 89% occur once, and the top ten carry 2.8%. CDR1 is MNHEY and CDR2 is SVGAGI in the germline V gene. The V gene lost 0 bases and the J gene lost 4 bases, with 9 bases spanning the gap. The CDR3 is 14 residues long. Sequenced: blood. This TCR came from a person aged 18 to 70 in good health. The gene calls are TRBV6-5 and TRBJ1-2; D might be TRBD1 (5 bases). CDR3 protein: CASSYSGGVYGYTF. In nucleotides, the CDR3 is TGTGCCAGCAGTTACTCTGGGGGTGTCTATGGCTACACCTTC.